This entry lists 27 T cell receptor beta chains sequenced from one sample in a study of beta chain features in type 1 diabetes (dated by TCRdb to the late 2010s). The library relied on the immunoSEQ multiplex PCR assay. The entire amount of isolated RNA was reverse transcribed using the High Capacity cDNA Reverse Transcription Kit, so the sequenced TCRB transcripts were expressed ones. TCRdb retrieved this table from immuneACCESS and kept in-frame rearrangements only. Not all clones are present; in checked studies, unresolved V genes account for under half, and no reason is known for the remainder. The sample table holds 330,000 or so clones, of which 15% to 20% were seen once. The ten largest clones represent 0.044% of the sample. The sequencing sample was made of naive CD4+ T cells from blood. The sample's cell subset or site label is to be understood as: true naive CD4+ T cells. These receptors came from a woman between 18 and 29 years old in good health.

The chain is built from TRBV7-3 and TRBJ2-1, with TRBD2 matching over 11 bases. CDR1 SGHTA and CDR2 FQGTGA come from the germline V gene. V trimming: 4 bases; J trimming: 6 bases; junction bases outside the gene matches: 8. This CDR3 spans 16 amino acids. CDR3 nucleotide sequence: TGTGCCAGCAGCTCTCAGGGGACTAGCGGAGCCAATGAGCAGTTCTTC. It codes for CASSSQGTSGANEQFF.

This chain connects TRBV7-8 to TRBJ1-1; the D is unclear. The CDR3 spans 13 residues. Per the germline V gene, CDR1 is SGHVS and CDR2 is FQNEAQ. V was shortened by 5 bases and J by 6 bases, with 13 bases between the two germline ends. The CDR3, as DNA: TGTGCCAGCAGCGTACGGGGAAACGCTGAAGCTTTCTTT. As protein: CASSVRGNAEAFF. The full variable domain, its missing parts supplied by reference TRBV7-8 and TRBJ1-1, is GAGVSQSPRYKVAKRGQDVALRCDPISGHVSLFWYQQALGQGPEFLTYFQNEAQLDKSGLPSDRFFAERPEGSVSTLKIQRTQQEDSAVYLCASSVRGNAEAFFGQGTRLTVV.

CDR3 sequence reads: CAGTSGGTQYF. DNA of the CDR3: TGTGCCGGGACTAGCGGGGGTACGCAGTATTTT. The chain uses TRBV7-2 and TRBJ2-3; 14 positions agree with TRBD2. CDR3 length: 11 residues. V was pared by 11 bases and J by 8 bases, with 0 bases of the junction left unmatched. Germline-derived CDR1 and CDR2 are SGHTA and FQGNSA.

This chain joins TRBV30 and TRBJ2-1; 8 bases match TRBD2. Germline CDR1 reads GTSNPN; CDR2 reads SVGIG (reference sequence). Trimming removed 4 bases from V and 5 bases from J; junction bases left unmatched: 13. CDR3 length: 16 residues. CDR3 DNA: TGTGCCTGGATTCGTCCGGGACTAGAGACAAACAATGAGCAGTTCTTC. Translated, it gives CAWIRPGLETNNEQFF.

This clone was recorded a few times. The CDR3 region has the DNA TGTGCCAGCAGCTTAGAGTCGAGCGAGCAGTACTTC. It translates to CASSLESSEQYF. The chain carries TRBV11-2 and TRBJ2-7; D unclear. CDR3 length: 12 amino acids. CDR1 and CDR2 from the germline V gene are SGHAT and FQNNGV. V was shortened by 0 bases and J by 6 bases, with 6 bases between the two germline ends.

The chain employs TRBV19 and TRBJ1-5; 7 nucleotides agree with TRBD1. Germline values: CDR1 LNHDA, CDR2 SQIVND (reference sequence). This CDR3 spans 16 amino acids. J gave up 6 bases and V 4 bases, and 12 bases lay outside the gene matches. The CDR3 loop is CASSTEGTVLSQPQHF. CDR3 DNA sequence: TGTGCCAGTAGTACCGAGGGGACAGTCCTTAGTCAGCCCCAGCATTTT.

The CDR3 DNA follows: TGCGCCAGCAGCCAAGGGGTAGCGGCGGGAGGGGCCAAAAACATTCAGTACTTC. Its protein product is CASSQGVAAGGAKNIQYF. V and J are TRBV4-1 and TRBJ2-4; 9 bases are a match to TRBD2. This CDR3 is built from 18 residues. Germline trimming cut 1 base from V and 1 base from J; bases unmatched to any gene: 8. Germline V gives CDR1 MGHRA, CDR2 YSYEKL.

In this sample, this clone turned up a few times. The V and J genes are TRBV30 and TRBJ1-1, with TRBD1 matching 8 bases. Germline assignment: CDR1 GTSNPN and CDR2 SVGIG (reference sequence). V gave up 4 bases and J gave up 4 bases; unmatched junction bases: 8. This CDR3 contains 14 residues. The CDR3 bases are TGTGCCTGGAAATCAGGGGGCGGAAGCACTGAAGCTTTCTTT. Encoded protein: CAWKSGGGSTEAFF.

There are a few counts of this clone. The rearrangement uses TRBV9 and TRBJ2-3; TRBD1 agrees at 7 bases. CDR3 length: 15 residues. J lost 5 bases, V lost 2 bases, and 8 bases had no gene match. CDR1 SGDLS and CDR2 YYNGEE come from the germline V gene. The CDR3 sequence is CASSVTGWKEDTQYF. The CDR3 nucleotides read TGTGCCAGCAGCGTGACAGGGTGGAAGGAAGATACGCAGTATTTT.

The chain joins TRBV5-1 to TRBJ2-1; D might be TRBD2 (6 bases). The CDR3 has 14 amino acids. Trimming removed 4 bases at V and 8 bases at J, with 16 bases between. Germline V gene lookup returns CDR1 SGHRS and CDR2 YFSETQ. The CDR3 nucleotides are TGCGCCAGCAGCGCGTCGGGAGATGGATATGAGCAGTTCTTC. It codes for CASSASGDGYEQFF.

The chain recombines TRBV2 with TRBJ2-1; 8 nucleotides align to TRBD2. Germline V gene lookup returns CDR1 SNHLY and CDR2 FYNNEI. This CDR3 spans 15 amino acids. V lost 7 bases, J lost 7 bases, and 12 bases stayed unmatched. The CDR3 nucleotides are TGTGCCAGCAATGCGGGGTCGGGGGGGCGGAATGAGCAGTTCTTC. Protein: CASNAGSGGRNEQFF.

CDR3 DNA: TGCGCCAGCAGCTTGGCCGGGACAGGGGAGACCCAGTACTTC. Protein sequence: CASSLAGTGETQYF. The chain links TRBV5-1 to TRBJ2-5, with 9 bases matching TRBD1. Trimming cost V 0 bases and J 5 bases; bases outside gene matches: 2. Germline CDR1 is SGHRS and CDR2 is YFSETQ. This CDR3 has 14 amino acids.

This clone occurred a few times. The CDR3 region is CASSLTSIQETQYF. The CDR3 DNA reads TGTGCCAGCAGCTTAACTAGTATCCAAGAGACCCAGTACTTC. This sequence joins TRBV7-2 and TRBJ2-5, with D maybe TRBD2 (5 bases). Between the trimmed V and J ends, which lost 2 bases and 1 base, there was a span of 8 bases. This CDR3 region has 14 residues. Germline CDR1 and CDR2: SGHTA and FQGNSA.

The chain carries TRBV9 and TRBJ2-3, with 12 positions matching TRBD2. This CDR3 has 17 amino acids. J lost 6 bases, V lost 4 bases, and 12 bases had no gene match. Germline V gene data show CDR1 as SGDLS and CDR2 as YYNGEE. The CDR3 sequence: CASSISLAGGARDTQYF. Here the CDR3 DNA reads TGTGCCAGCAGCATTTCCCTAGCGGGGGGGGCCCGGGATACGCAGTATTTT.

The chain couples TRBV30 to TRBJ1-1; D uncertain. Trimming shortened V by 8 bases and J by 4 bases, and 14 bases separated the two germline ends. Looked up from germline, CDR1 is GTSNPN and CDR2 is SVGIG (reference sequence). This CDR3 spans 12 amino acids. CDR3 DNA: TGTGCCCATCGCCGGGAGAGCACTGAAGCTTTCTTT. Its translation: CAHRRESTEAFF.

This chain connects TRBV15 to TRBJ1-2, with a tentative D call TRBD1 (6 bases). Deletions cut 1 base from V and 3 bases from J, with 12 bases between. Germline V gives CDR1 LNHNV, CDR2 YYDKDF (reference sequence). This CDR3 is 15 amino acids long. The CDR3 region is CATSRGGGADYGYTF. DNA of the CDR3: TGTGCCACCAGCAGAGGGGGGGGCGCTGACTATGGCTACACCTTC.

This clone was picked up a small number of times. This sample also contains other DNA sequences that code for the same CDR3. This rearrangement joins TRBV18 to TRBJ2-7; no firm D call. CDR1 KGHSH and CDR2 LQKENI come from the germline V gene. The CDR3 consists of 14 residues. Trimming cost V 3 bases and J 0 bases, with 9 bases left between them. The CDR3 sequence: CASSPSRSSYEQYF. CDR3 coding DNA: TGTGCCAGCTCACCGTCAAGGAGCTCCTACGAGCAGTACTTC.

This clone was seen a handful of times. This sequence joins TRBV9 and TRBJ2-3, with D uncertain. V dropped 0 bases and J dropped 5 bases, with 10 bases sitting between them. Germline CDR1 and CDR2: SGDLS and YYNGEE. The CDR3 has 14 amino acids. CDR3 region: CASSVATGKDTQYF. DNA of the CDR3: TGTGCCAGCAGCGTAGCTACGGGTAAAGATACGCAGTATTTT.

V and J are TRBV5-1 and TRBJ1-2; 7 positions match TRBD1. The J segment lost 6 bases and the V segment lost 4 bases, leaving 6 bases of the junction unmatched. Looked up from germline, CDR1 is SGHRS and CDR2 is YFSETQ. CDR3 length: 13 amino acids. Written as DNA, the CDR3 is TGCGCCAGCAGCGCTGGCGACAGGGATGGCTACACCTTC. Its protein product is CASSAGDRDGYTF.

V usage is TRBV29-1 and J usage is TRBJ2-5, with TRBD1 matching 8 bases. CDR3 length equals 14 residues. CDR1 and CDR2 (germline): SQVTM, ANQGSEA. Germline trimming cut 4 bases from V and 4 bases from J; bases unmatched to any gene: 8. This CDR3 is CSVVGMTGVETQYF. CDR3 nucleotide sequence: TGCAGCGTTGTGGGCATGACAGGGGTAGAGACCCAGTACTTC.

This clone came up a few times. The rearrangement links TRBV9 to TRBJ2-2; the D is unclear. The V and J ends lost 0 bases and 5 bases respectively, with 11 bases between them. CDR3 length equals 15 residues. The V gene's germline CDR1 is SGDLS and CDR2 YYNGEE. For the CDR3, the DNA is TGTGCCAGCAGCGTAGTGAGTAGCCTGACCGGGGAGCTGTTTTTT. This translates into CASSVVSSLTGELFF.

V is TRBV6-4 and J is TRBJ1-1; 7 positions agree with TRBD1. The J segment lost 7 bases and the V segment lost 4 bases, leaving 21 bases of the junction unmatched. This CDR3 spans 18 amino acids. Per the germline V gene, CDR1 is MRHNA and CDR2 is SNTAGT. CDR3 in amino acids: CASSVPGWRGRLTSEAFF. In DNA form, the CDR3 reads TGTGCCAGCAGTGTCCCGGGGTGGAGGGGGCGCCTTACTAGTGAAGCTTTCTTT.

This clone occurred a few times. The V and J genes are TRBV7-9 and TRBJ2-3; no definite D call. Germline lookup yields CDR1 SEHNR and CDR2 FQNEAQ (reference sequence). This CDR3 spans 15 amino acids. Trimming pared 5 bases from V and 1 base from J, leaving 13 bases between. The CDR3, as DNA: TGTGCCAGCAGCCCCCGAGGAGCAGGCACAGATACGCAGTATTTT. Its translation is CASSPRGAGTDTQYF.

The rearrangement uses TRBV11-3 and TRBJ2-7, with unresolved D. This CDR3 is built from 14 residues. Trimming removed 3 bases at V and 0 bases at J, with 9 bases between. Germline CDR1 SGHNT, CDR2 YENEEA. The CDR3 sequence is CASSFDTRSYEQYF. The CDR3 DNA follows: TGTGCCAGCAGCTTTGACACCCGCTCCTACGAGCAGTACTTC.

The chain recombines TRBV2 with TRBJ1-1; weak D call: TRBD1 (6 bases). The germline V and J ends were trimmed by 5 bases and 9 bases, with 7 bases remaining between them. CDR3 length equals 10 residues. Germline values: CDR1 SNHLY, CDR2 FYNNEI. CDR3 nucleotides: TGTGCCAGCAGTCAGGGGCAAGCTTTCTTT. Translating it yields CASSQGQAFF.

The rearrangement uses TRBV18 and TRBJ2-5, with 9 bases matching TRBD1. Trimming at V came to 1 base and at J to 2 bases, leaving 2 bases not matched to a gene. The germline gives CDR1 KGHSH, CDR2 LQKENI. CDR3 length equals 15 residues. CDR3 amino acids: CASSPLDRGQETQYF. DNA for the CDR3: TGTGCCAGCTCACCACTCGACAGGGGGCAAGAGACCCAGTACTTC.

The rearrangement uses TRBV7-9 and TRBJ1-4; perhaps TRBD1 as D (6 bases). Trimming took off 7 bases at V and 0 bases at J, with 15 bases between the two ends. This CDR3 is 16 amino acids long. Per germline, CDR1 SEHNR and CDR2 FQNEAQ (reference sequence). The CDR3 DNA reads TGTGCCAGCACCCTAGGCGAGGGGGCAACTAATGAAAAACTGTTTTTT. It codes for CASTLGEGATNEKLFF. Drawing the rest from reference TRBV7-9 and TRBJ1-4, the complete variable domain is DTGVSQNPRHKITKRGQNVTFRCDPISEHNRLYWYRQTLGQGPEFLTYFQNEAQLEKSRLLSDRFSAERPKGSFSTLEIQRTEQGDSAMYLCASTLGEGATNEKLFFGSGTQLSVL.